A selection of T cell receptor beta chains follows, all from one sample in a study of blood T cell repertoires in COVID-19. The table came from immunoSEQ multiplex PCR; TCRdb's copy has only in-frame clones and leaves some out. The sample lists 130,000 or so clones, roughly 86% seen once, with approximately 8% in the top ten. Sample: peripheral blood. Every receptor here comes from a woman aged 60-75 years with acute or convalescent COVID-19. Each CDR3 is given with its conserved first and last residue. The D gene is left open where the match is weak. Only part of the rows carry a size: once, few, many, or a class if the clone is expanded.

TRBV28	NA	TRBJ1-6	15	NA	CASSSAHTRYSPLHF	TGTGCCAGCAGCAGCGCTCACACGCGTTATTCACCCCTCCACTTT
TRBV7-9	NA	TRBJ1-1	15	once	CASSAPDRRNTEAFF	TGTGCCAGCAGCGCGCCCGACAGGCGGAACACTGAAGCTTTCTTT
TRBV6-2/TRBV6-3	TRBD1	TRBJ1-1	14	NA	CASSYAQGILKAFF	TGTGCCAGCAGTTACGCACAGGGGATTTTGAAAGCTTTCTTT
TRBV6-1	TRBD1	TRBJ2-5	16	NA	CASSARQGAGQETQYF	TGTGCCAGCAGTGCTAGACAGGGGGCAGGCCAAGAGACCCAGTACTTC
TRBV27	TRBD1	TRBJ2-7	16	NA	CASSPSPGQVAYEQYF	TGTGCCAGCAGCCCGTCCCCGGGACAGGTGGCCTACGAGCAGTACTTC
TRBV5-1	TRBD1	TRBJ1-1	13	NA	CASSWTGATEAFF	TGCGCCAGCAGCTGGACAGGGGCTACTGAAGCTTTCTTT
TRBV3-1/TRBV3-2	NA	TRBJ2-3	16	few	CASSQDLGDRPDTQYF	TGTGCCAGCAGCCAAGATCTGGGAGACAGGCCAGATACGCAGTATTTT
TRBV12-5	TRBD2	TRBJ2-3	18	NA	CASGLVLLAGELTDTQYF	TGTGCTAGTGGTTTGGTACTACTAGCGGGGGAGCTCACAGATACGCAGTATTTT
TRBV4-3	TRBD1	TRBJ1-2	16	NA	CASSQESTDRYYGYTF	TGCGCCAGCAGCCAAGAATCCACGGACAGGTACTATGGCTACACCTTC
TRBV11-2	NA	TRBJ2-7	14	once	CASSLATGSYEQYF	TGTGCCAGCAGCTTAGCGACAGGTTCCTACGAGCAGTACTTC
TRBV9	TRBD1	TRBJ1-2	15	NA	CASSVGQGSLYGYTF	TGTGCCAGCAGCGTGGGACAGGGGAGCCTCTATGGCTACACCTTC
TRBV20-1	NA	TRBJ1-1	14	NA	CSASDTGTNTEAFF	TGCAGTGCTAGTGATACGGGTACGAACACTGAAGCTTTCTTT
TRBV9	NA	TRBJ2-1	15	NA	CASSATGGAINEQFF	TGTGCCAGCAGCGCAACAGGGGGGGCCATCAATGAGCAGTTCTTC
TRBV5-4	NA	TRBJ2-1	14	few	CASSLGTVLGGQFF	TGTGCCAGCAGCTTGGGGACTGTCCTAGGGGGGCAGTTCTTC
TRBV5-1	NA	TRBJ1-6	14	NA	CASSSGGGPSPLHF	TGCGCCAGCAGCTCTGGCGGGGGCCCCTCACCCCTCCACTTT
TRBV7-2	TRBD1	TRBJ1-2	17	NA	CASSPGTGFSGGYGYTF	TGTGCCAGCAGCCCTGGGACAGGGTTTTCCGGTGGCTATGGCTACACCTTC
TRBV5-1	TRBD2	TRBJ2-6	15	once	CASRGGIFGANVLTF	TGCGCCAGCAGGGGGGGGATTTTTGGGGCCAACGTCCTGACTTTC
TRBV18	NA	TRBJ2-2	16	NA	CASSPRIGEAHGELFF	TGTGCCAGCTCACCACGAATCGGGGAGGCGCACGGGGAGCTGTTTTTT
TRBV5-4	NA	TRBJ1-2	17	NA	CASSLDRGNSRFYGYTF	TGTGCCAGCAGCTTGGATAGGGGAAACAGCCGATTCTATGGCTACACCTTC
TRBV14	TRBD1	TRBJ2-2	15	few	CASSQGQGRTGELFF	TGTGCCAGCAGCCAGGGACAGGGACGGACCGGGGAGCTGTTTTTT
TRBV5-5	TRBD2	TRBJ2-6	19	NA	CASSFGEPGEGSGANVLTF	TGTGCCAGCAGCTTTGGGGAACCGGGGGAGGGCTCTGGGGCCAACGTCCTGACTTTC
TRBV4-3	TRBD1	TRBJ2-7	14	NA	CASSLWTGTREQYF	TGCGCCAGCAGCCTTTGGACAGGGACGCGAGAGCAGTACTTC
TRBV3-1/TRBV3-2	TRBD1	TRBJ2-3	15	NA	CASSPRDRNTDTQYF	TGTGCCAGCAGCCCCCGGGACAGAAACACAGATACGCAGTATTTT
TRBV11-3	TRBD2	TRBJ2-1	15	NA	CASSISGGDYNEQFF	TGTGCCAGCAGCATTAGCGGGGGGGACTACAATGAGCAGTTCTTC
TRBV2	NA	TRBJ2-3	12	NA	CASSRRGDTQYF	TGTGCCAGCAGTCGACGAGGGGATACGCAGTATTTT
TRBV7-9	NA	TRBJ1-3	16	NA	CASSLDGWGGRNTIYF	TGTGCCAGCAGCTTAGACGGTTGGGGCGGGAGAAACACCATATATTTT
TRBV10-2	TRBD1	TRBJ2-7	13	NA	CASTKQGAYEQYF	TGCGCCAGCACTAAACAGGGGGCGTATGAGCAGTACTTC
TRBV3-1/TRBV3-2	TRBD2	TRBJ2-5	17	NA	CASSQESGGYFLGTQYF	TGTGCCAGCAGCCAAGAGAGCGGGGGTTACTTCCTGGGGACCCAGTACTTC
TRBV19	NA	TRBJ2-2	16	NA	CASRTPRTVNTGELFF	TGTGCCAGTAGGACTCCCCGGACAGTAAACACCGGGGAGCTGTTTTTT
TRBV19	NA	TRBJ1-1	16	NA	CASGQVGHTVNTEAFF	TGTGCCAGTGGTCAAGTTGGGCACACTGTGAACACTGAAGCTTTCTTT
TRBV30	TRBD2	TRBJ2-5	15	NA	CAWLATSGGKETQYF	TGTGCCTGGCTAGCTACTAGCGGGGGAAAGGAGACCCAGTACTTC
TRBV5-4	NA	TRBJ2-1	11	few	CASSSDSLPFF	TGTGCCAGCAGCTCGGACAGCCTACCGTTCTTC
TRBV10-3	TRBD1	TRBJ1-1	15	NA	CAISGLAGTGAEAFF	TGTGCCATCAGTGGCCTCGCCGGGACAGGCGCTGAAGCTTTCTTT
TRBV7-6	TRBD2	TRBJ2-5	14	NA	CASSSLGGGETQYF	TGTGCCAGCAGCTCCCTAGGCGGGGGTGAGACCCAGTACTTC
TRBV11-2	TRBD1	TRBJ2-3	18	NA	CASSRLRGGQVEGDTQYF	TGTGCCAGCAGCCGACTAAGAGGGGGACAGGTTGAAGGAGATACGCAGTATTTT
TRBV7-2	NA	TRBJ2-3	14	NA	CASSLGQYTDTQYF	TGTGCCAGCAGCTTAGGGCAGTACACAGATACGCAGTATTTT